This note documents a single TCR beta chain sequence. Its specificity is unknown. This record comes from a study of T cells in Graves' hyperthyroidism and ophthalmopathy. About the study: The blood sample was taken at first diagnosis, before treatment began.

The CDR3 covers 14 residues. Germline V gene data show CDR1 as LNHDA and CDR2 as SQIVND (reference sequence). The V and J ends lost 5 bases and 3 bases, in that order; junction bases with no gene match: 4. Study conclusions and caveats: The model's output predicted ophthalmopathy at a median of 6.5 months prior to onset. Most thyroid clonotypes that were expanded above 0.001 also turned up in blood.

Researchers amplified the TCR beta CDR3 regions from RNA transcripts. The HTBI primer set was used in a first-round RT-PCR of the TCR CDR3. TCRdb re-analysed the multiplex PCR reads in MiXCR, keeping a single row per CDR3 protein. The data hold 350,000 to 450,000 distinct CDR3 sequences, with 11% to 15% observed a single time. Those patients with uncontrolled infection, other autoimmune disease, pregnancy or lactation were excluded. Sequences were obtained from blood. This chain uses TRBV19 with TRBJ2-7, with 10 bases aligning to TRBD2. This TCR derives from a man aged 45-60 years with Graves' ophthalmopathy. CDR3 DNA sequence: TGTGCCAGTAGTGCGGGACTAGCGCGCTACGAGCAGTACTTC. Protein: CASSAGLARYEQYF.